Below are 26 T cell receptor beta chains sequenced from a single sample in a study of cytomegalovirus exposure and HLA in healthy donors. Both 60 Vbeta primers and 13 Jbeta primers went into the PCR. Method: immunoSEQ multiplex PCR; TCRdb's copy keeps in-frame clones and lacks some. The sample holds about 200,000 clones, 65% to 90% seen once. Input material: PBMCs. These receptors originate from a woman in her 50s in good health and CMV-seronegative.

The chain links TRBV9 to TRBJ1-6; no clear D gene. The CDR3 has 14 amino acids. Germline lookup yields CDR1 SGDLS and CDR2 YYNGEE. Trimming took off 2 bases at V and 9 bases at J, with 12 bases between the two ends. The CDR3, as DNA: TGTGCCAGCAGCGTCCCAGGCCCTGGTTCACCCCTCCACTTT. Encoded protein: CASSVPGPGSPLHF.

The chain links TRBV2 to TRBJ2-7; 11 bases are a match to TRBD2. CDR1 is SNHLY, CDR2 FYNNEI, per germline. After removal of 4 bases from V and 2 bases from J, the junction contained 13 bases not matched to a gene. The CDR3 is 18 residues long. CDR3 sequence reads: CASSVHRLAGYPTYEQYF. Here the CDR3 DNA reads TGTGCCAGCAGTGTTCACCGACTAGCGGGATACCCTACCTACGAGCAGTACTTC.

This chain uses TRBV19 with TRBJ1-1, with 9 bases lining up with TRBD1. The V gene's germline CDR1 is LNHDA and CDR2 SQIVND (reference sequence). This CDR3 contains 15 residues. V gave up 5 bases and J gave up 1 base; unmatched junction bases: 5. CDR3 coding DNA: TGTGCCAGTAGTCCAGGGACAGGGTGGAACACTGAAGCTTTCTTT. This translates into CASSPGTGWNTEAFF.

The V gene is TRBV5-6, the J gene TRBJ2-1; 8 positions match TRBD2. This CDR3 is built from 15 residues. Per the germline V gene, CDR1 is SGHDT and CDR2 is YYEEEE. The ends lost 3 bases at V and 9 bases at J; junction bases unmatched: 11. DNA of the CDR3: TGTGCCAGCAGCTCCGGGAGGGCCATGGACGGTGAGCAGTTCTTC. This gives the protein CASSSGRAMDGEQFF.

This clone has only one observation. CDR3 protein: CASTRGGTGNTIYF. The CDR3 region has the DNA TGTGCCAGCACCCGAGGTGGTACTGGAAACACCATATATTTT. The chain joins TRBV28 to TRBJ1-3; unclear D gene. Germline CDR1 MDHEN, CDR2 SYDVKM. Trimming took off 7 bases at V and 2 bases at J, with 12 bases between the two ends. This CDR3 has 14 amino acids.

CDR3 in amino acids: CASSQDPSGNNEQFF. For the CDR3, the DNA is TGCGCCAGCAGCCAAGACCCTAGCGGAAACAATGAGCAGTTCTTC. The rearrangement joins TRBV4-1 to TRBJ2-1; 7 bases are a match to TRBD2. Trimming cost V 0 bases and J 5 bases; bases outside gene matches: 4. This CDR3 spans 15 amino acids. Germline loops: CDR1 MGHRA, CDR2 YSYEKL.

V usage is TRBV6-5 and J usage is TRBJ1-1, with D tentatively TRBD1 (6 bases). CDR1 MNHEY and CDR2 SVGAGI come from the germline V gene. CDR3 length equals 13 residues. V lost 10 bases to trimming and J lost 0 bases, with 12 bases between them. DNA for the CDR3: TGTGCCACATCTGACAGGCTGAACACTGAAGCTTTCTTT. It encodes CATSDRLNTEAFF.

The chain uses TRBV5-1 and TRBJ2-7, with 12 bases aligning to TRBD2. CDR1 is SGHRS, CDR2 YFSETQ, per germline. V was pared by 4 bases and J by 3 bases, with 5 bases of the junction left unmatched. The CDR3 covers 15 residues. The CDR3 reads CASSRRLAGVYEQYF. The CDR3 DNA reads as TGCGCCAGCAGCAGAAGACTAGCGGGAGTCTACGAGCAGTACTTC.

The chain uses TRBV28 and TRBJ2-1; weak D call: TRBD1 (5 bases). The CDR3 loop spans 14 amino acids. In germline, CDR1 is MDHEN, CDR2 SYDVKM. Trimming shortened V by 7 bases and J by 5 bases, and 15 bases separated the two germline ends. The CDR3 nucleotides are TGTGCCAGCACCGGACAAGGCCTCGACAATGAGCAGTTCTTC. It translates to CASTGQGLDNEQFF.

The chain recombines TRBV7-8 with TRBJ2-7, with 10 bases fitting TRBD1. The CDR3 loop spans 14 amino acids. CDR1 and CDR2 from the germline V gene are SGHVS and FQNEAQ. Trimming cost V 5 bases and J 5 bases; bases outside gene matches: 6. The CDR3 here is CASSRGQGVNEQYF. CDR3 nucleotide sequence: TGTGCCAGCAGCCGTGGACAGGGGGTCAACGAGCAGTACTTC.

The chain employs TRBV5-1 and TRBJ2-2, with 14 bases identical to TRBD2. This CDR3 has 17 amino acids. Germline V CDR1 and CDR2: SGHRS, YFSETQ. The ends lost 4 bases at V and 5 bases at J; junction bases unmatched: 7. The CDR3 nucleotides are TGCGCCAGCAGCCCGGGACTAGCGGGAGTTAAAACCGGGGAGCTGTTTTTT. It specifies CASSPGLAGVKTGELFF.

V is TRBV6-1 and J is TRBJ1-5; no reliable D call. This CDR3 spans 13 amino acids. V was cut by 8 bases and J by 2 bases, with 10 bases left in between. Germline values: CDR1 MNHNS, CDR2 SASEGT. CDR3 region: CASRDFGNQPQHF. In DNA, the CDR3 is TGTGCCAGCCGGGATTTCGGCAATCAGCCCCAGCATTTT.

This chain links TRBV5-1 with TRBJ2-7; TRBD1 matches 8 bases. The CDR3 is 14 amino acids. Trimming removed 0 bases from V and 7 bases from J; junction bases left unmatched: 6. Germline CDR1 and CDR2: SGHRS and YFSETQ. The CDR3 region has the DNA TGCGCCAGCAGCTTGGGTGGGGGACAGGTGGAGCAGTACTTC. Its protein is CASSLGGGQVEQYF.

This clone has more than one count but fewer than ten. J is TRBJ2-2 and V is TRBV14; tentative D call: TRBD1 (6 bases). Trimming pared 4 bases from V and 5 bases from J, leaving 11 bases between. Germline V gene sequence: CDR1 SGHDN, CDR2 FVKESK. This CDR3 spans 14 amino acids. The CDR3 DNA follows: TGTGCCAGCAGCCCCCACAGGGTTACCGGGGAGCTGTTTTTT. This encodes CASSPHRVTGELFF.

The chain is built from TRBV30 and TRBJ1-3; D uncertain. This CDR3 spans 14 amino acids. Trimming took off 6 bases at V and 3 bases at J, with 15 bases between the two ends. Germline V gene lookup returns CDR1 GTSNPN and CDR2 SVGIG (reference sequence). CDR3 loop: CACHSNRSGNTIYF. The CDR3 nucleotides read TGTGCCTGCCACTCCAACCGAAGTGGAAACACCATATATTTT. The variable domain in full, completed from reference TRBV30 and TRBJ1-3, reads SQTIHQWPATLVQPVGSPLSLECTVEGTSNPNLYWYRQAAGRGLQLLFYSVGIGQISSEVPQNLSASRPQDRQFILSSKKLLLSDSGFYLCACHSNRSGNTIYFGEGSWLTVV.

The V gene is TRBV2, the J gene TRBJ2-1; the match to TRBD2 covers 8 bases. Germline loops: CDR1 SNHLY, CDR2 FYNNEI. V lost 7 bases and J lost 0; bases outside the gene matches: 8. This CDR3 region has 16 residues. CDR3 loop: CASTRLALSSYNEQFF. In nucleotides, the CDR3 is TGTGCCAGCACCCGACTAGCGCTTAGCTCCTACAATGAGCAGTTCTTC.

The chain uses TRBV5-1 and TRBJ2-2; 12 bases are shared with TRBD2. Germline V CDR1 and CDR2: SGHRS, YFSETQ. The ends lost 4 bases at V and 6 bases at J; junction bases unmatched: 7. This CDR3 contains 16 residues. CDR3 amino acids: CASSLGLAGRAGELFF. DNA for the CDR3: TGCGCCAGCAGCCTTGGACTAGCGGGAAGGGCCGGGGAGCTGTTTTTT.

The chain joins TRBV6-5 to TRBJ1-4; TRBD1 matches at 7 bases. Unmatched junction bases numbered 3, after V lost 2 bases and J lost 6 bases. The CDR3 totals 14 residues. Germline V lookup: CDR1 MNHEY, CDR2 SVGAGI. The CDR3 DNA is TGTGCCAGCAGTTACAGGGGGCCTTATGAAAAACTGTTTTTT. Amino acid sequence: CASSYRGPYEKLFF.

The DNA for the CDR3 is TGTGCCAGCAGCCAAGTTTCGACAGTGAACACTGAAGCTTTCTTT. Protein sequence: CASSQVSTVNTEAFF. The genes are TRBV4-2 and TRBJ1-1; tentatively, D is TRBD1 (5 bases). V was trimmed by 1 base and J by 0 bases, leaving 9 bases between them. The CDR3 contains 15 residues. CDR1 LGHNA and CDR2 YNFKEQ come from the germline V gene.

The chain carries TRBV28 and TRBJ2-5; D is possibly TRBD1 (6 bases). Germline V gives CDR1 MDHEN, CDR2 SYDVKM. This CDR3 contains 16 residues. V dropped 2 bases and J dropped 9 bases, with 22 bases sitting between them. CDR3 in DNA: TGTGCCAGCAGTTTACCCGGACTGAGGGGGTACCGGTCCCAGTACTTC. Translated: CASSLPGLRGYRSQYF.

The chain employs TRBV28 and TRBJ2-7; weak D call: TRBD1 (6 bases). V dropped 5 bases and J dropped 7 bases, with 21 bases sitting between them. In germline, CDR1 is MDHEN, CDR2 SYDVKM. The CDR3 contains 15 residues. CDR3 sequence (DNA): TGTGCCAGCAGTCTCAGGGGATACTCTCTGGGGGAGCAGTACTTC. Amino acid sequence: CASSLRGYSLGEQYF.

The chain has TRBV28 and TRBJ2-7, with 8 positions matching TRBD2. J gave up 0 bases and V 2 bases, and 9 bases lay outside the gene matches. From germline, CDR1 is MDHEN and CDR2 SYDVKM. This CDR3 contains 17 residues. DNA for the CDR3: TGTGCCAGCAGTTTAACTACCTTAGCGGGAAGCTCCTACGAGCAGTACTTC. Its translation is CASSLTTLAGSSYEQYF.

The DNA of the CDR3 is TGCAGCGTTGTTTACCGACAGGGATTAGGAGTGAAGGCCGGGGAGCTGTTTTTT. Translated: CSVVYRQGLGVKAGELFF. The rearrangement links TRBV29-1 to TRBJ2-2; 7 bases map to TRBD1. J lost 6 bases, V lost 4 bases, and 20 bases had no gene match. Germline V gene data show CDR1 as SQVTM and CDR2 as ANQGSEA. There are 18 residues in the CDR3.

V is TRBV5-1 and J is TRBJ2-2; 12 nucleotides line up with TRBD2. In germline, CDR1 is SGHRS, CDR2 YFSETQ. The CDR3 extends over 14 amino acids. V was pared by 4 bases and J by 8 bases, with 3 bases of the junction left unmatched. CDR3 sequence: CASSLTSGSGELFF. The CDR3 DNA is TGCGCCAGCAGCCTGACTAGCGGGAGTGGGGAGCTGTTTTTT.

The chain uses TRBV4-3 and TRBJ2-3; the match to TRBD1 covers 10 bases. The CDR3 extends over 15 amino acids. Trimming cost V 9 bases and J 4 bases; bases outside gene matches: 10. Germline-derived CDR1 and CDR2 are LGHNA and YSLEER. CDR3 amino acids: CASALGTGAADTQYF. As DNA, the CDR3 is TGCGCCAGTGCGCTCGGGACAGGGGCCGCAGATACGCAGTATTTT.

The chain joins TRBV15 to TRBJ1-2; 10 bases align to TRBD1. Germline V gene lookup returns CDR1 LNHNV and CDR2 YYDKDF (reference sequence). The CDR3 totals 13 residues. Trimming cost V 3 bases and J 8 bases; bases outside gene matches: 3. CDR3 amino acids: CATSRDRGSGYTF. The CDR3 bases are TGTGCCACCAGCAGGGACAGGGGGTCGGGCTACACCTTC.